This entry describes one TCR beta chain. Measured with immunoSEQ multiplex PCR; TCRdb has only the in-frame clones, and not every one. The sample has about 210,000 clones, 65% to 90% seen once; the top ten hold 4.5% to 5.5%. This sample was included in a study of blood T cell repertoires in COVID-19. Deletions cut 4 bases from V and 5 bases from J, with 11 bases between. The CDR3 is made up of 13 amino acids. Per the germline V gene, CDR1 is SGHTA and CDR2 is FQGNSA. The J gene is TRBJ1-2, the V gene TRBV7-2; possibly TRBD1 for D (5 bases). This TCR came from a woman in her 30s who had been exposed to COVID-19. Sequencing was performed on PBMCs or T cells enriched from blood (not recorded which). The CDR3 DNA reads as TGTGCCAGCAGCTCGACGGGGGGGTATGGCTACACCTTC. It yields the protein CASSSTGGYGYTF.